Following are 30 T cell receptor beta chains from one sample sequenced in a study of identical twins. Each CDR3 protein is one row after TCRdb ran MiXCR on the 5' RACE reads. Of approximately 890,000 distinct CDR3 sequences listed, more than 9% were seen once; the top ten hold around 1.6%. This sample also belongs to another study, concerning yellow fever vaccine responses in identical twins.

Sequencing input: PBMCs. These receptors came from a woman aged 18-29 years in good health.

This clonotype came up many times. The chain links TRBV5-1 to TRBJ1-2; 7 bases are a match to TRBD1. This CDR3 comprises 12 residues. Germline V gives CDR1 SGHRS, CDR2 YFSETQ. Trimming removed 5 bases from V and 4 bases from J; junction bases left unmatched: 2. The CDR3: CASSDRAYGYTF. The CDR3 DNA sequence: TGCGCCAGCAGTGACAGGGCCTATGGCTACACCTTC.

This chain connects TRBV5-1 to TRBJ2-7; TRBD2 aligns across 9 bases. J lost 6 bases, V lost 3 bases, and 13 bases had no gene match. The germline CDR1 and CDR2 sequences are SGHRS and YFSETQ. The CDR3 sequence is 16 residues long. CDR3 amino acids: CASSSGEVAGVAEQYF. The CDR3 DNA reads as TGCGCCAGCAGCTCGGGTGAGGTAGCGGGAGTAGCCGAGCAGTACTTC.

In this sample, this clonotype turned up a few times. The rearrangement joins TRBV10-2 to TRBJ1-2; TRBD1 might be the D (5 bases). Trimming stripped 5 bases from V and 7 bases from J, with 14 bases between. CDR1 is WSHSY and CDR2 is SAAADI in the germline V gene. This CDR3 has 13 amino acids. DNA of the CDR3: TGCGCCAGCAGTTCCGGGACGCGGGTTGGCTACACCTTC. This codes for CASSSGTRVGYTF.

This clonotype was detected only a few times. A clone one base away is much larger, so this may be a read error. The chain employs TRBV5-1 and TRBJ2-1; TRBD2 aligns across 12 bases. Germline V gene lookup returns CDR1 SGHRS and CDR2 YFSETQ. V dropped 5 bases and J dropped 6; count of bases not matched to a gene: 6. The CDR3 contains 15 residues. The CDR3 here is CASRSGLAGSNEQFF. CDR3 nucleotides: TGCGCCAGCAGATCTGGACTAGCGGGAAGCAATGAGCAGTTCTTC.

The chain employs TRBV25-1 and TRBJ2-1; 8 bases are a match to TRBD1. Germline CDR1 and CDR2: MGHDK and SYGVNS. This CDR3 is 16 amino acids long. V gave up 6 bases and J gave up 5 bases; unmatched junction bases: 12. CDR3 region: CASSDHRGQAHNEQFF. For the CDR3, the DNA is TGTGCCAGCAGCGACCACCGGGGACAGGCACACAATGAGCAGTTCTTC.

The chain is built from TRBV3-1 and TRBJ1-2; D might be TRBD1 (5 bases). Germline loops: CDR1 LGHDT, CDR2 YNNKEL (reference sequence). V was cut by 5 bases and J by 12 bases, with 22 bases left in between. This CDR3 has 14 residues. The CDR3 loop is CASSSLGATGSDTF. As DNA, the CDR3 is TGTGCCAGCAGCTCCCTTGGGGCCACGGGATCGGACACCTTC.

The chain combines TRBV7-2 with TRBJ2-2; D is unresolved. The CDR3 spans 14 residues. V shed 2 bases and J shed 6 bases, with 10 bases lying between them. Germline-derived CDR1 and CDR2 are SGHTA and FQGNSA. The CDR3 here is CASSLFGGAGELFF. The CDR3 bases are TGTGCCAGCAGCTTATTCGGTGGGGCCGGGGAGCTGTTTTTT.

This sequence joins TRBV12-3 or TRBV12-4 and TRBJ2-2, with unresolved D. The V end lost 6 bases, the J end lost 6 bases, and 14 bases lay between the germline ends. This CDR3 contains 14 residues. The CDR3 protein is CASSRSLGSGELFF. The CDR3 DNA follows: TGTGCCAGCAGCCGCAGCCTAGGGTCCGGGGAGCTGTTTTTT.

The chain combines TRBV9 with TRBJ2-3, with TRBD2 matching 7 bases. The J segment lost 3 bases and the V segment lost 0 bases, leaving 7 bases of the junction unmatched. The CDR3 contains 16 residues. Germline CDR1 is SGDLS and CDR2 is YYNGEE. CDR3 DNA sequence: TGTGCCAGCAGCGTAGGTCTCGCGGGGGTTACAGATACGCAGTATTTT. Translated: CASSVGLAGVTDTQYF. The full variable domain, in which reference TRBV9 and TRBJ2-3 provide the parts outside the CDR3, is DSGVTQTPKHLITATGQRVTLRCSPRSGDLSVYWYQQSLDQGLQFLIQYYNGEERAKGNILERFSAQQFPDLHSELNLSSLELGDSALYFCASSVGLAGVTDTQYFGPGTRLTVL.

This clonotype has a handful of counts. V gene TRBV7-9 combines with J gene TRBJ1-1; TRBD1 matches 9 bases. The CDR3 spans 15 residues. The germline V gene has CDR1 SEHNR and CDR2 FQNEAQ (reference sequence). Trimming took 3 bases from V and 5 from J; bases not matched to a gene: 7. The CDR3 nucleotides are TGTGCCAGCAGCTTTCAGACAGGGGGAGGGACTGAAGCTTTCTTT. Its translation: CASSFQTGGGTEAFF.

The V and J genes are TRBV7-3 and TRBJ2-5; D is undetermined. This CDR3 comprises 14 residues. Germline values: CDR1 SGHTA, CDR2 FQGTGA. V was pared by 4 bases and J by 3 bases, with 12 bases between. The DNA for the CDR3 is TGTGCCAGCAGCTCCCCAGGTTCCAAAGAGACCCAGTACTTC. Translated: CASSSPGSKETQYF.

This clonotype turned up a few times. This chain joins TRBV2 and TRBJ1-5; a possible D gene is TRBD1 (6 bases). The V end was cut by 3 bases, the J end by 3 bases, with 18 bases between. CDR1 is SNHLY, CDR2 FYNNEI, per germline. The CDR3 length is 17 residues. The CDR3 loop is CASSEEGGQGPNQPQHF. As DNA, the CDR3 is TGTGCCAGCAGTGAGGAGGGGGGGCAGGGACCCAATCAGCCCCAGCATTTT.

This clonotype was counted many times. CDR3 DNA: TGTGCCAGCAGCAAAAAAAGGGGGCCTCTCTACGAGCAGTACTTC. Translation: CASSKKRGPLYEQYF. The chain is built from TRBV21-1 and TRBJ2-7; the DNA was not used to check the table's D call, TRBD1. TRBV21-1 is marked as a pseudogene. The CDR3 sequence is 15 residues long.

This clonotype was picked up a small number of times. The chain recombines TRBV12-3 or TRBV12-4 with TRBJ1-1, with D maybe TRBD1 (5 bases). V was pared by 2 bases and J by 5 bases, with 12 bases between. The CDR3 covers 14 residues. In DNA, the CDR3 is TGTGCCAGCAGTTTACAGGGCAAAGGGACTGAAGCTTTCTTT. Protein product: CASSLQGKGTEAFF.

Only a few counts were recorded for this clonotype. This chain links TRBV5-1 with TRBJ2-6; no clear D. CDR1 is SGHRS, CDR2 YFSETQ, per germline. V shed 0 bases and J shed 3 bases, with 13 bases lying between them. This CDR3 is built from 17 residues. This CDR3 is CASSLATKTSGANVLTF. In nucleotides, the CDR3 is TGCGCCAGCAGCTTGGCCACCAAGACCAGTGGGGCCAACGTCCTGACTTTC.

The genes are TRBV29-1 and TRBJ1-1, with no clear D. The CDR3 contains 13 residues. V was shortened by 4 bases and J by 2 bases, with 11 bases between the two germline ends. Germline V CDR1 and CDR2: SQVTM, ANQGSEA. The CDR3 nucleotides are TGCAGCGTTGCCCGCATTTTTAACACTGAAGCTTTCTTT. It encodes CSVARIFNTEAFF.

A few counts support this clonotype. The chain combines TRBV5-1 with TRBJ2-7; 7 bases align to TRBD1. The junction had 8 bases not matched to a gene; V was cut back by 4 bases and J by 7 bases. Looked up from germline, CDR1 is SGHRS and CDR2 is YFSETQ. The CDR3 covers 13 residues. CDR3 region: CASSTRQGGEQYF. The CDR3 DNA is TGCGCCAGCAGCACAAGACAGGGCGGGGAGCAGTACTTC.

The chain joins TRBV12-3 or TRBV12-4 to TRBJ2-7; tentatively, D is TRBD1 or TRBD2 (5 bases each). V dropped 6 bases and J dropped 2 bases, with 14 bases sitting between them. CDR3 size: 14 residues. The CDR3 loop is CASSPTGAPYEQYV. The CDR3 DNA follows: TGTGCCAGCAGCCCAACCGGGGCCCCCTACGAGCAGTACGTC.

The sample holds a few counts of this clonotype. The chain uses TRBV7-3 and TRBJ2-5, with 7 nucleotides matching TRBD1. The V gene's germline CDR1 is SGHTA and CDR2 FQGTGA. Trimming took 0 bases from V and 5 from J; bases not matched to a gene: 9. The CDR3 is made up of 16 amino acids. CDR3 coding DNA: TGTGCCAGCAGCTTAACGGGCAGGGGGTTTGGGGAGACCCAGTACTTC. This codes for CASSLTGRGFGETQYF.

This clonotype has more than one count but fewer than ten. This chain uses TRBV28 with TRBJ1-2; TRBD1 matches 7 bases. Unmatched junction bases numbered 8, after V lost 8 bases and J lost 8 bases. Per the germline V gene, CDR1 is MDHEN and CDR2 is SYDVKM. This CDR3 has 12 amino acids. CDR3 region: CASRQGRGGYTF. The CDR3 bases are TGTGCCAGCCGACAGGGTCGGGGGGGCTACACCTTC.

This clonotype was seen a handful of times. The rearrangement joins TRBV6-1 to TRBJ2-7, with D perhaps TRBD1 or TRBD2 (5 bases each). The CDR3 covers 12 residues. Trimming took off 10 bases at V and 4 bases at J, with 14 bases between the two ends. Germline V CDR1 and CDR2: MNHNS, SASEGT. The CDR3 DNA sequence: TGTGCCACTCGACAGCGGCCTTACGAGCAGTACGTC. Encoded protein: CATRQRPYEQYV.

The chain joins TRBV7-9 to TRBJ2-1; D could derive from TRBD1 or TRBD2 (5 bases each). The CDR3 is 15 residues long. The V gene's germline CDR1 is SEHNR and CDR2 FQNEAQ (reference sequence). V lost 3 bases to trimming and J lost 5 bases, with 14 bases between them. This CDR3 reads CASSFSGGWNNEQFF. CDR3 coding DNA: TGTGCCAGCAGCTTTTCTGGGGGTTGGAACAATGAGCAGTTCTTC.

The chain is built from TRBV7-2 and TRBJ2-3; D possibly matches TRBD1 or TRBD2 (6 bases each). The V gene's germline CDR1 is SGHTA and CDR2 FQGNSA. The CDR3 is made up of 17 amino acids. Trimming cost V 3 bases and J 2 bases, with 18 bases left between them. CDR3 protein: CASSLSGGGRPTDTQYF. In DNA form, the CDR3 reads TGTGCCAGCAGCTTGAGTGGTGGGGGGCGCCCCACAGATACGCAGTATTTT.

This rearrangement joins TRBV13 to TRBJ2-1; TRBD2 matches 12 bases. The CDR3 is 17 residues long. The V gene end was trimmed by 3 bases and the J gene end by 3 bases; junction bases not matched to a gene: 6. Germline V gene sequence: CDR1 PRHDT, CDR2 FYEKMQ (reference sequence). The CDR3 DNA sequence: TGTGCCAGCAGCTTTGCTAGCGGGAGGGCTCTCTACAATGAGCAGTTCTTC. It specifies CASSFASGRALYNEQFF.

This clonotype has more than one count but fewer than ten. The chain couples TRBV28 to TRBJ2-1; TRBD2 might be the D (6 bases). Germline loops: CDR1 MDHEN, CDR2 SYDVKM. Trimming took 8 bases from V and 7 from J, leaving 15 bases between them. The CDR3 is 13 amino acids. The CDR3 sequence is CASLSGTHNEQFF. For the CDR3, the DNA is TGTGCCAGCCTGTCCGGGACTCATAATGAGCAGTTCTTC.

This clonotype has only a few counts. The chain combines TRBV14 with TRBJ2-1; D is unclear. The CDR3 contains 14 residues. V was cut by 2 bases and J by 3 bases, with 8 bases left in between. The germline gives CDR1 SGHDN, CDR2 FVKESK. The CDR3 loop reads CASSQFIGYNEQFF. The CDR3 bases are TGTGCCAGCAGCCAATTTATCGGCTACAATGAGCAGTTCTTC.

CDR3: CATPSEGHRTTEAFF. DNA of the CDR3: TGTGCCACTCCCTCTGAGGGGCACCGAACTACTGAAGCTTTCTTT. This rearrangement joins TRBV2 to TRBJ1-1; maybe TRBD1 (5 bases). The germline CDR1 and CDR2 sequences are SNHLY and FYNNEI. The germline V and J ends were trimmed by 10 bases and 5 bases, with 23 bases remaining between them. The CDR3 is made up of 15 amino acids.

This clonotype was recorded a few times. This rearrangement joins TRBV27 to TRBJ2-7; D is possibly TRBD1 (7 bases). Germline assignment: CDR1 MNHEY and CDR2 SMNVEV (reference sequence). Trimming removed 4 bases from V and 3 bases from J, with 13 bases in between. The CDR3 loop spans 14 amino acids. CDR3 nucleotides: TGTGCCAGCAGTTCAGGGGGGAGCCTCTACGAGCAGTACTTC. Protein product: CASSSGGSLYEQYF.

The rearrangement uses TRBV5-1 and TRBJ2-6; D is uncertain. This CDR3 spans 16 amino acids. V shed 2 bases and J shed 0 bases, with 9 bases lying between them. From germline, CDR1 is SGHRS and CDR2 YFSETQ. The chain's CDR3 is CASSFGAYSGANVLTF. CDR3 bases: TGCGCCAGCAGCTTTGGAGCGTACTCTGGGGCCAACGTCCTGACTTTC.

This clonotype was observed a handful of times. The V and J genes are TRBV2 and TRBJ2-3; tentatively, D is TRBD2 (5 bases). The CDR3 contains 15 residues. Trimming removed 8 bases at V and 1 base at J, with 16 bases between. Germline V gene lookup returns CDR1 SNHLY and CDR2 FYNNEI. The chain's CDR3 is CASRPTGLGTDTQYF. The CDR3 DNA reads as TGTGCCAGCCGCCCCACGGGGTTGGGCACAGATACGCAGTATTTT.